This T cell receptor (beta chain) was obtained from a study of T cells in Graves' hyperthyroidism and ophthalmopathy (dated by TCRdb to about 2019). With regard to the full study: Peripheral blood was sampled at the time of initial diagnosis, prior to any treatment. To identify TCR V-J signatures that set the groups apart, the researchers used a discovery cohort of 100 or so patients, made up of 43 with Graves' ophthalmopathy and 55 to 65 with stable Graves' hyperthyroidism. Prospective prediction of ophthalmopathy was tested in an independent validation cohort of under 20 hyperthyroidism patients and 15 to 17 patients who later progressed to ophthalmopathy. The roughly 100 discovery patients were randomly divided into training and test sets at a 7:3 ratio. Thyroid tissue and blood T-cell repertoires from six Graves' hyperthyroidism patients were also compared in the study. Following sampling, methimazole starting at 30 mg daily was given to hyperthyroidism patients, and high-dose intravenous methylprednisolone was given to ophthalmopathy patients. The paper describes TCR Vbeta CDR3 sequencing of some 130 peripheral blood samples, made up of 43 ophthalmopathy patients, more than 70 hyperthyroidism patients and around 17 progressor patients.

TCR beta CDR3 regions were amplified from RNA transcripts. For the first round of RT-PCR on the TCR CDR3, the HTBI primer set was used together with the Qiagen OneStep RT-PCR kit. The libraries were constructed in a second round of multiplex PCR and then size-selected and purified. The libraries were sequenced on an Illumina HiSeq2000 using paired-end 100 bp reads. As for the original processing: SOAPnuke was used to process the raw data, throwing out any read that contained adapters or uncalled bases, had a mean Phred below 15, or lacked an exact constant-primer or identifier match. COPE v1.2.5 was used to merge high-quality paired reads, and clonotypes were defined as unique nucleotide sequences. MiTCR v1.1 was used to align the clonotypes against IMGT TRBV, TRBD and TRBJ reference segments. The analysis included only V-J combinations with a frequency above 0.0001, which together covered more than 99% of the repertoires. A TCS score was defined as the ratio of F50 (clonal expansion) to E x V (chaos), with BLOSUM62-based TCRdist applied between CDR3 peptides within each V-J. Welch's t-statistics and random forest reduced fewer than 550 V-J features to fewer than 15, which were used in a naive Bayes classifier (R e1071). The Morisita-Horn index was used to measure how similar the thyroid and blood repertoires were. The public reads were run again by TCRdb, first through fastp at Q25 and then through MiXCR, and only productive beta chains were kept. Entries that share a CDR3 protein sequence are merged under the most common genes and DNA. TCRdb, not the authors, supplied the V and J calls. This sample lists about 53,000 distinct CDR3 sequences; roughly 50% were detected once. The ten largest clones add up to around 12% of the sample.

The CDR3 sequence holds 16 residues, the cysteine and phenylalanine included. The CDR3 DNA has 48 bases and is translated from base 1. From a lookup of the germline V gene, CDR1 and CDR2 are LGHNA and YNFKEQ. Trimming takes 1 base off V and 6 bases off J; junction bases not matched to a gene: 5. Ophthalmopathy patients had moderately to severely active disease, Clinical Activity Score of at least 3, NOSPECS grade of at least 4, and duration under 3 months. Exclusion was applied to patients with uncontrolled infections, other autoimmune diseases, pregnancy or lactation. Clinical symptoms, serum thyroxine and TRAb, thyroid ultrasound, and orbital computed tomography formed the basis for the diagnoses. PBMCs were isolated from roughly 10 ml of fresh peripheral blood by Ficoll-Paque density gradient centrifugation. Trizol reagent was used to extract total RNA, and RNA quality was then checked on an Agilent 2100 Bioanalyzer.

Summary of the overall study and its limitations: A model built on a 13 V-J signature distinguished ophthalmopathy from stable hyperthyroidism, reaching about 88% sensitivity and 81.08% specificity in cross-validation and 80%/75% in testing. Sample size was not statistically predetermined, and blinding of investigators to group allocation was not performed. In validation, the model predicted progression to ophthalmopathy a median of around six months before onset, with over 55% sensitivity and about 75% specificity. Most expanded thyroid clonotypes (frequency above 0.001) were also detected in blood, suggesting blood repertoires may reflect thyroid immune responses.

With regard to this clonotype: Its cognate antigen has yet to be identified. It has no much larger one-base neighbor in the sample; base qualities were not kept.

Recombination joined TRBV4-2 with TRBJ2-1, and TRBD2 matches 11 of the central bases. The receptor's source is a woman in her twenties or thirties with Graves' ophthalmopathy. Source material: blood. The nucleotides are TGTGCCAGCAGCCAAGGGTTAGCGGGAGGGGTCAATGAGCAGTTCTTC. It encodes CASSQGLAGGVNEQFF.